The 22 T cell receptor beta chains in this list originate from one sample, sequenced in a study of cytomegalovirus exposure and HLA in healthy donors. Assay: immunoSEQ multiplex PCR; the TCRdb copy retains only in-frame clones and omits some. This sample has hundreds of thousands of clones, with about nine tenths found just once. Material: PBMCs. The receptors here all came from a woman under 30 in good health and CMV-seropositive.

The rearrangement uses TRBV13 and TRBJ2-7, with 15 bases lining up with TRBD2. Germline lookup yields CDR1 PRHDT and CDR2 FYEKMQ (reference sequence). V lost 4 bases, J lost 5 bases, and 3 bases stayed unmatched. The CDR3 has 15 residues. The CDR3 spells CASSSGLAGGDEQYF. In DNA, the CDR3 is TGTGCCAGCAGCTCGGGACTAGCGGGAGGTGACGAGCAGTACTTC.

The chain employs TRBV19 and TRBJ2-2; TRBD2 matches 8 bases. J lost 5 bases, V lost 3 bases, and 5 bases had no gene match. This CDR3 is built from 15 residues. Germline V gives CDR1 LNHDA, CDR2 SQIVND (reference sequence). The CDR3 DNA reads as TGTGCCAGTAGTATTTATGGGACTAGGACCGGGGAGCTGTTTTTT. It translates to CASSIYGTRTGELFF.

The chain is built from TRBV5-1 and TRBJ1-1; the D is unclear. The CDR3 covers 13 residues. Germline lookup yields CDR1 SGHRS and CDR2 YFSETQ. The V end lost 0 bases, the J end lost 5 bases, and 8 bases lay between the germline ends. The CDR3 loop is CASSLDLGTEAFF. The CDR3 DNA reads as TGCGCCAGCAGCTTGGATCTCGGGACTGAAGCTTTCTTT.

A single count supports this clone. This chain links TRBV6-6 with TRBJ1-4, with TRBD1 matching over 7 bases. The CDR3 runs to 13 residues. Germline CDR1 reads MNHNY; CDR2 reads SVGAGI (reference sequence). J gave up 8 bases and V 8 bases, and 8 bases lay outside the gene matches. The CDR3 protein is CASLLGQDEKLFF. CDR3 sequence (DNA): TGTGCCAGCCTTCTCGGACAGGACGAAAAACTGTTTTTT.

The J gene is TRBJ2-2, the V gene TRBV6-5, with D tentatively TRBD2 (6 bases). The CDR3 extends over 16 amino acids. V lost 4 bases, J lost 6 bases, and 18 bases lay in between. Germline V gene lookup returns CDR1 MNHEY and CDR2 SVGAGI. CDR3: CASSSVLGGEAGELFF. CDR3 DNA sequence: TGTGCCAGCAGTTCCGTACTAGGCGGGGAAGCCGGGGAGCTGTTTTTT.

The chain couples TRBV19 to TRBJ2-7; D might be TRBD1 (5 bases). Trimming removed 6 bases at V and 7 bases at J, with 10 bases between. Germline V gene data show CDR1 as LNHDA and CDR2 as SQIVND (reference sequence). CDR3 size: 11 residues. CDR3 in amino acids: CASSQGPEQYF. CDR3 DNA sequence: TGTGCCAGTAGCCAGGGTCCGGAGCAGTACTTC. Together with reference TRBV19 and TRBJ2-7, the CDR3 gives the full variable domain: DGGITQSPKYLFRKEGQNVTLSCEQNLNHDAMYWYRQDPGQGLRLIYYSQIVNDFQKGDIAEGYSVSREKKESFPLTVTSAQKNPTAFYLCASSQGPEQYFGPGTRLTVT.

This chain connects TRBV5-1 to TRBJ1-1, with D tentatively TRBD1 (5 bases). CDR3 length: 15 residues. Germline CDR1 reads SGHRS; CDR2 reads YFSETQ. The ends were cut back, 3 bases at V and 2 bases at J, with 14 bases in the middle. CDR3 in amino acids: CASSSTLGANTEAFF. The DNA of the CDR3 is TGCGCCAGCAGCTCGACCCTAGGGGCCAACACTGAAGCTTTCTTT.

The V gene is TRBV19, the J gene TRBJ1-4, with TRBD1 matching 8 bases. There are 15 residues in the CDR3. The J segment lost 5 bases and the V segment lost 3 bases, leaving 5 bases of the junction unmatched. CDR1 is LNHDA and CDR2 is SQIVND in the germline V gene (reference sequence). The chain's CDR3 is CASSIRTGQNEKLFF. The DNA for the CDR3 is TGTGCCAGTAGTATCCGGACAGGGCAGAATGAAAAACTGTTTTTT. Variable domain in full (rest from reference TRBV19 and TRBJ1-4): DGGITQSPKYLFRKEGQNVTLSCEQNLNHDAMYWYRQDPGQGLRLIYYSQIVNDFQKGDIAEGYSVSREKKESFPLTVTSAQKNPTAFYLCASSIRTGQNEKLFFGSGTQLSVL.

The rearrangement links TRBV7-9 to TRBJ2-1, with a weak D call TRBD2 (6 bases). Trimming took 4 bases from V and 12 from J, leaving 25 bases between them. Germline V gives CDR1 SEHNR, CDR2 FQNEAQ (reference sequence). The CDR3 is 16 amino acids. The CDR3 sequence is CASSSPDYNTLDGQFF. In DNA, the CDR3 is TGTGCCAGCAGCTCTCCGGACTACAATACCCTCGATGGGCAGTTCTTC. The whole variable domain, filled in from reference TRBV7-9 and TRBJ2-1, reads DTGVSQNPRHKITKRGQNVTFRCDPISEHNRLYWYRQTLGQGPEFLTYFQNEAQLEKSRLLSDRFSAERPKGSFSTLEIQRTEQGDSAMYLCASSSPDYNTLDGQFFGPGTRLTVL.

In this sample, this clone turned up once. The V gene is TRBV25-1, the J gene TRBJ2-7; 8 bases match TRBD1. Germline values: CDR1 MGHDK, CDR2 SYGVNS. The V and J ends lost 3 bases and 9 bases, in that order; junction bases with no gene match: 7. The CDR3 consists of 13 residues. The CDR3 loop reads CASSDPGGAGQYF. The CDR3 DNA follows: TGTGCCAGCAGTGACCCAGGGGGCGCAGGGCAGTACTTC.

The gene calls are TRBV5-1 and TRBJ1-1; TRBD1 is a possible D gene (5 bases). Germline CDR1 is SGHRS and CDR2 is YFSETQ. With 1 base removed from V and 5 bases from J, the gap between germline ends came to 15 bases. The CDR3 spans 15 residues. CDR3 sequence: CASSLWGSGGTEAFF. The CDR3 nucleotides read TGCGCCAGCAGCTTGTGGGGCAGTGGGGGGACTGAAGCTTTCTTT.

The V gene is TRBV28, the J gene TRBJ2-7, with a possible D match to TRBD2 (6 bases). Trimming left V 3 bases short and J 6 bases short, with 15 bases between. CDR3 length: 14 residues. Germline V gene data show CDR1 as MDHEN and CDR2 as SYDVKM. Here the CDR3 DNA reads TGTGCCAGCAGTTTTTTGCAGGGAGGCGGCGAGCAGTACTTC. It codes for CASSFLQGGGEQYF.

V is TRBV28 and J is TRBJ2-1; 9 bases align to TRBD2. Germline V lookup: CDR1 MDHEN, CDR2 SYDVKM. V shed 4 bases, J shed 6 bases, and the junction held 7 bases outside the gene matches. The length of the CDR3 is 15 residues. CDR3 in amino acids: CASSSSSGSGNEQFF. In DNA, the CDR3 is TGTGCCAGCAGTTCAAGTAGCGGGAGTGGCAATGAGCAGTTCTTC.

V usage is TRBV27 and J usage is TRBJ2-7; 12 bases match TRBD2. The V gene's germline CDR1 is MNHEY and CDR2 SMNVEV (reference sequence). This CDR3 contains 20 residues. Losses at the gene ends were 7 bases for V and 2 bases for J; bases not matched to a gene: 21. The CDR3 DNA follows: TGTGCCAGCACCCTTGAGGTGCGAAACCCAACTAGCGGGAGGCCCTACGAGCAGTACTTC. Its protein product is CASTLEVRNPTSGRPYEQYF.

In this sample, this clone turned up once. This chain joins TRBV9 and TRBJ2-5; TRBD2 agrees at 8 bases. Unmatched junction bases numbered 5, after V lost 0 bases and J lost 1 base. CDR3 length: 16 amino acids. Germline CDR1 SGDLS, CDR2 YYNGEE. As DNA, the CDR3 is TGTGCCAGCAGCGTAGGCCCGGGACTAGGCCAAGAGACCCAGTACTTC. Residues: CASSVGPGLGQETQYF.

CDR3 nucleotides: TGTGCCAGCAGCGACAGGTGGGCGGATGAGCAGTTCTTC. Translating gives CASSDRWADEQFF. The chain recombines TRBV27 with TRBJ2-1, with D possibly matching TRBD1 (6 bases). V was shortened by 6 bases and J by 8 bases, with 14 bases between the two germline ends. CDR3 length: 13 amino acids. CDR1 MNHEY and CDR2 SMNVEV come from the germline V gene (reference sequence).

The rearrangement links TRBV6-1 to TRBJ2-5; 7 bases align to TRBD1. The CDR3 covers 12 residues. V gave up 3 bases and J gave up 7 bases; unmatched junction bases: 2. From germline, CDR1 is MNHNS and CDR2 SASEGT. CDR3 nucleotides: TGTGCCAGCAGTGAGACAGGGTTGACCCAGTACTTC. This codes for CASSETGLTQYF.

V gene TRBV27 combines with J gene TRBJ2-7; D unresolved. V lost 6 bases to trimming and J lost 0 bases, with 15 bases between them. Germline V lookup: CDR1 MNHEY, CDR2 SMNVEV (reference sequence). This CDR3 is built from 15 residues. In DNA form, the CDR3 reads TGTGCCAGCAGCTCACACCCAGCGCACTCCTACGAGCAGTACTTC. Protein sequence: CASSSHPAHSYEQYF.

The J gene is TRBJ2-2, the V gene TRBV5-1; a weak D match, TRBD1 (5 bases). Germline CDR1 SGHRS, CDR2 YFSETQ. Between the trimmed V and J ends, which lost 4 bases and 5 bases, there was a span of 9 bases. This CDR3 is built from 13 residues. CDR3 sequence: CASSLTATGELFF. CDR3 bases: TGCGCCAGCAGCCTGACAGCTACCGGGGAGCTGTTTTTT.

The chain uses TRBV28 and TRBJ1-2; TRBD1 is a possible D gene (5 bases). Trimming stripped 5 bases from V and 1 base from J, with 14 bases between. The V gene's germline CDR1 is MDHEN and CDR2 SYDVKM. This CDR3 has 15 amino acids. CDR3 sequence reads: CASSLLGEGNYGYTF. CDR3 DNA: TGTGCCAGCAGTCTATTGGGGGAGGGTAACTATGGCTACACCTTC.

This chain joins TRBV10-3 and TRBJ2-7; perhaps TRBD1 as D (5 bases). The V gene's germline CDR1 is ENHRY and CDR2 SYGVKD. This CDR3 has 13 residues. With 0 bases removed from V and 5 bases from J, the gap between germline ends came to 8 bases. The CDR3 sequence is CAISESSGNEQYF. The DNA of the CDR3 is TGTGCCATCAGTGAGTCATCAGGGAACGAGCAGTACTTC.

The gene calls are TRBV27 and TRBJ2-5; 10 nucleotides line up with TRBD2. Trimming removed 5 bases from V and 2 bases from J; junction bases left unmatched: 5. Germline V gene data show CDR1 as MNHEY and CDR2 as SMNVEV (reference sequence). CDR3 length: 15 residues. CDR3 in amino acids: CASSPGTSVQETQYF. CDR3 DNA sequence: TGTGCCAGCAGTCCTGGGACTAGCGTACAAGAGACCCAGTACTTC.